This TCR beta chain stems from a study of blood T cell repertoires in COVID-19. This CDR3 contains 13 residues. The ends lost 4 bases at V and 7 bases at J; junction bases unmatched: 7. Germline V gives CDR1 SGHNT, CDR2 YYREEE (reference sequence). Enrollment of patients from Seattle took place during active infection, with longitudinal follow-up. Authors' processing steps: Quantification of nucleated cells was approximated via reference gene primer amplification. Method: immunoSEQ multiplex PCR; TCRdb's copy keeps in-frame clones and lacks some. The V and J calls and clone size were taken over from that table, and D and trimming were inferred from the DNA. In the table there are some 240,000 clones, around four fifths of which are singletons.

J is TRBJ1-1 and V is TRBV5-4; 7 nucleotides line up with TRBD1. The receptor was isolated from a woman aged 65 to 85 with COVID-19, enrolled during active disease. Source material: peripheral blood. CDR3: CASSPGQSREAFF. The CDR3 region has the DNA TGTGCCAGCAGCCCGGGACAGAGCCGTGAAGCTTTCTTT.